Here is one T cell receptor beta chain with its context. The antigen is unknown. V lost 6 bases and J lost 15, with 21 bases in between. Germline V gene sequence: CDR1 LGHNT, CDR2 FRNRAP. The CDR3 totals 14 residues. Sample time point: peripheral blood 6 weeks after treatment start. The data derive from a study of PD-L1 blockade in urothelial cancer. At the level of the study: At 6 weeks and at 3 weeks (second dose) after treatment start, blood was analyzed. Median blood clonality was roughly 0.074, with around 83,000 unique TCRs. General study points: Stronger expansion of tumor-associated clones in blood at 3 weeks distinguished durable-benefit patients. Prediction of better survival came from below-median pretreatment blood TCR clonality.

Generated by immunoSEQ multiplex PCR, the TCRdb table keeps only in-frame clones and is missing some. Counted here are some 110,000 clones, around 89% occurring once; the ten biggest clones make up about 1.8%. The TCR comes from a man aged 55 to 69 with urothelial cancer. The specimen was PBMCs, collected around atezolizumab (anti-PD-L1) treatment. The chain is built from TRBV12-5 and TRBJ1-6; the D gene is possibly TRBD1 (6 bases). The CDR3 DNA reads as TGTGCTAGTGGAACGGGACACCCACTTTTTAACCTCCACTTT. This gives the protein CASGTGHPLFNLHF.